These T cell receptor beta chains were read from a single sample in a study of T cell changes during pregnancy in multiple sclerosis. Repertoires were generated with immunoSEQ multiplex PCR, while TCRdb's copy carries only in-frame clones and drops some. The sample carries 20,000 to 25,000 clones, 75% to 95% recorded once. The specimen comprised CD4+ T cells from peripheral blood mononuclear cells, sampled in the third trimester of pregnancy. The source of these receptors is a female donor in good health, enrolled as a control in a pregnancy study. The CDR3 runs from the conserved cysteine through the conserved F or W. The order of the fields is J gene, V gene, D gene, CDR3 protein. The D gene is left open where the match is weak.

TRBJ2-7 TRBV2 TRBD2 CASRGTSGSGEQYF
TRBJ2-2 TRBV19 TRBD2 CASNTPGGDTGELFF
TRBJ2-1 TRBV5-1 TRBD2 CASSLWTSGSNEQFF
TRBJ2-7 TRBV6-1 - CASSEGFGGSYEQYF
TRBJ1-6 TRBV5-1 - CASSGGGGLINSPLHF
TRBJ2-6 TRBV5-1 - CASSLGWGSLISGANVLTF
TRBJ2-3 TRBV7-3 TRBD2 CASSLGGGADTQYF
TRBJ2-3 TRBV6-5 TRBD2 CASTGGTDTQYF
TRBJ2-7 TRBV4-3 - CASSQDTPGVYPPYEQYF
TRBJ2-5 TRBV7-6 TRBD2 CASSLGSGRGGETQYF
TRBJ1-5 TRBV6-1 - CASSEARISPQHF
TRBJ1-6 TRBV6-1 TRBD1 CASRTGPSYNSPLHF
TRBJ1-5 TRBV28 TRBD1 CASSLLPPTGDQPQHF
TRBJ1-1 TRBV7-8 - CASSLGIDWGMNTEAFF
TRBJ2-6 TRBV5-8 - CASSLHPSTSGANVLTF
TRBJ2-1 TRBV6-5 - CASSNRRDYNEQFF
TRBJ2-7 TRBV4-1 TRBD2 CASSRTSGVYEQYF
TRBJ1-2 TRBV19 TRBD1 CASSLGTGIYGYTF
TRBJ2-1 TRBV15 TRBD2 CATSRTLSGSNNEQFF
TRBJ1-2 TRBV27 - CASRISSAPGGYTF
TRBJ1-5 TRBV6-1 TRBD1 CASSVQDRSYQPQHF
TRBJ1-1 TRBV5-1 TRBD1 CASSRPGQTNTEAFF
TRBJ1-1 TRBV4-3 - CASSQDLEQGRVAFF
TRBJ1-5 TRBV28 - CASSTSQPQHF
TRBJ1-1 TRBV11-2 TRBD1 CASRPLRQGNTEAFF
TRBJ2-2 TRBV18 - CASSPAATGELFF
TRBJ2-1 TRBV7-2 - CASSLIVPPDNEQFF
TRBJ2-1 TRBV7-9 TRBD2 CASRRTSGGADEQFF
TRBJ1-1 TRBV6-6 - CASSYASNTEAFF
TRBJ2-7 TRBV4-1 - CASSNHPQGRAYEQYF
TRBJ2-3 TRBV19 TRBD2 CASRPRGGPTDTQYF
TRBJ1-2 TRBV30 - CAWSAVLDGRF
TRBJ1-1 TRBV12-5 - CASGEGVNTEAFF
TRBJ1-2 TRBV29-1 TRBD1 CSVEAPGQIYGYTF
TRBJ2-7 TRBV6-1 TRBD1 CASSPETGVAYEQYF
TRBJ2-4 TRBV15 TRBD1 CATSFTGTGGRVQYF
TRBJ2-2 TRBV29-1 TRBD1 CSVRQGPNTGELFF
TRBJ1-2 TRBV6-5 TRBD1 CAVRGGSTNYGYTF
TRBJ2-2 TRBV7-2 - CASSLQSQNTGELFF
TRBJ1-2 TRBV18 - CASSPDPDSSYGYTF
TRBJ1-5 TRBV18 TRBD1 CASSPKQGNQPQHF